This T cell receptor beta chain emerged from a study of lymphopenia after photon versus proton radiotherapy. The study's findings and limits: Post-nadir diversity loss with photons came from oligoclonal expansion, particularly CD8+ Temra cells. Relative stability marked proton patients; photon patients lost diversity and naive cells. Survival link was tested only in deceased patients; proton benefit remains a possibility.

Trimming removed 2 bases at V and 2 bases at J, with 11 bases between. This CDR3 is built from 14 residues. Germline lookup yields CDR1 SGHRS and CDR2 YFSETQ. As for this clone: Its target is not known.

Sequencing was performed with immunoSEQ multiplex PCR; in TCRdb, only in-frame clones are kept and a portion is missing. Counted here are more than 25,000 clones, roughly 90% occurring once; the ten biggest clones make up around 6.5%. Sequenced here: peripheral blood, sampled from a patient treated with photon-based radiotherapy. This TCR came from a woman between 45 and 65 years old with pancreatic cancer. This rearrangement joins TRBV5-1 to TRBJ2-7; possible D gene TRBD1, 6 bases. CDR3: CASSLTGLPYEQYF. The CDR3 DNA reads as TGCGCCAGCAGCTTAACAGGGCTACCCTACGAGCAGTACTTC.